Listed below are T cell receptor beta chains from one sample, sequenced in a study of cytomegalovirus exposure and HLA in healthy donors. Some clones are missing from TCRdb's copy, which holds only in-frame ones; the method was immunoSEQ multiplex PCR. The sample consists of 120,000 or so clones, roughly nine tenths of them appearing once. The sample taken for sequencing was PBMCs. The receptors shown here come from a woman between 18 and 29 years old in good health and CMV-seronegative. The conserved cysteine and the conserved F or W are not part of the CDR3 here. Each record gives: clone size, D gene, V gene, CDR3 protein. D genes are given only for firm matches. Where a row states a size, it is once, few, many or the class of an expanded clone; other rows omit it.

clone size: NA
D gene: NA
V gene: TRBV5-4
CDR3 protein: ASSFGGDYGYT

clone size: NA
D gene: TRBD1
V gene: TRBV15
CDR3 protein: ATSREVQGAAYGYT

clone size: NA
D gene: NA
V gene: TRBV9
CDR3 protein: ASSVEQVDTQY

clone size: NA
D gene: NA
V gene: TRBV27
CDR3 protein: ASSLTGNTGELF

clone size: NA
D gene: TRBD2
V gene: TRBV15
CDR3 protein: ATSRVLGQGYGGVSETQY

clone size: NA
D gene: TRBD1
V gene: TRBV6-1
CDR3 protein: ATKDRGFGNTIY

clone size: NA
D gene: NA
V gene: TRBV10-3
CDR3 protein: AISEQGGVRVGAKNIQY

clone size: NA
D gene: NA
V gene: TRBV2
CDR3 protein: ASSDPAGGVHTEAF

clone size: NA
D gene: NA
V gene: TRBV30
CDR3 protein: AWNKAGFTEAF

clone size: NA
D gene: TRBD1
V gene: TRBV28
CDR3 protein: ASSIIPGQGLDTQY

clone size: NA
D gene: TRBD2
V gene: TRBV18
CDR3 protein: ASSPFSASGNTGELF

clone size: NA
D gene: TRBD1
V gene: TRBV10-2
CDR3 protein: ASSEPGQANTEAF

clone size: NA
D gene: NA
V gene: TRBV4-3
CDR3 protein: ASSQDPYSSNTGELF

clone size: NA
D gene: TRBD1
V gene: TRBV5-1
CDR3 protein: ASSWDRVEGEQY

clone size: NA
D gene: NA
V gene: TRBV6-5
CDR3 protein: ASRPGHEVSGELF

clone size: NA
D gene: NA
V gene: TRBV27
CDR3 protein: ASSLSKGVKDNEQF

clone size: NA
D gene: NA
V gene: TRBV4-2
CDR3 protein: ASSQGLVRAQETQY

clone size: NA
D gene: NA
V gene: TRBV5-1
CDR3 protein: ASRMSSYNEQF

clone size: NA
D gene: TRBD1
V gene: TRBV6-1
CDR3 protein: ASSIRTGGNAF

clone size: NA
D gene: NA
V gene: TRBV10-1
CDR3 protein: ASSAGTWDQGDTGEQY

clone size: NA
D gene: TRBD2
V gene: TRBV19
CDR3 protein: ASHRILAGGNPGELF

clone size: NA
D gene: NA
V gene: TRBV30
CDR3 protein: AWSIGAGELF

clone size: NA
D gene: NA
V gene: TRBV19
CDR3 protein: ASQGSVGTNYEQY

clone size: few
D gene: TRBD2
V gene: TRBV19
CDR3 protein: ASSKGLAGVLS

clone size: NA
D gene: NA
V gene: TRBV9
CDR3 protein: ASSVGGGNEKLF

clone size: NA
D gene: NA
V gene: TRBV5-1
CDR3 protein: ASSPSNTGELF

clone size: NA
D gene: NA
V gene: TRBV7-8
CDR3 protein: ASTLQGRDTEAF